The TCR beta chain described here comes from a study of post-analysis software for immune sequencing data. Across the whole study: Multiple sclerosis in the patients followed relapsing-remitting, secondary progressive and progressive-relapsing courses.

As for this clonotype: Antigen: not known.

V dropped 1 base and J dropped 10 bases, with 8 bases sitting between them. The CDR3 totals 11 residues. CDR1 is DFQATT and CDR2 is SNEGSKA in the germline V gene (reference sequence). cDNA libraries for TCR beta contained unique molecular identifiers. Between roughly 1 and 10 million T cells gave rise to 500,000 to 600,000 cDNA molecules. TCRdb passed the PCR reads through MiXCR, listing each CDR3 protein once. Here the sample spans about 460,000 distinct CDR3 sequences, roughly 45% being singletons. Whole-study results and caveats: Multiple sclerosis patients had significantly lower normalized Chao1 diversity than controls. Among 5 or 6 TRBV segments more frequent in patients than controls were TRBV5-6, TRBV5-1 and TRBV20-1. With F measure, samples from one preparation batch clustered together strongly.

The sample taken for sequencing was blood. This clonotype originated in a girl between 10 and 17 years old with multiple sclerosis. The V and J genes are TRBV20-1 and TRBJ2-1; D unclear. This CDR3 reads CSARGSIEQFF. The DNA of the CDR3 is TGCAGTGCTAGAGGCTCCATCGAGCAGTTCTTC.